The clone carrying this T cell receptor beta chain was detected ten times or more. This entry belongs to a study of T-cell reconstitution after alpha-beta-depleted transplantation in children. Preparation of the TCRbeta library involved a method that used unique molecular identifiers. In TCRdb, the PCR reads were re-called with MiXCR into one record per CDR3 protein. This sample yields 190,000 or so distinct CDR3 sequences, of which 13% to 15% are seen a single time; under 15% belongs to the top ten. Trimming stripped 3 bases from V and 5 bases from J, with 14 bases between. From germline, CDR1 is SGHDN and CDR2 FVKESK. There are 15 residues in the CDR3.

The rearrangement links TRBV14 to TRBJ2-1; D perhaps matches TRBD2 (6 bases). The receptor was isolated from a human donor who donated a stem cell graft to a child with acute lymphoblastic leukemia. The specimen comprised PBMCs from the stem cell graft donor, sampled from the stem cell graft. CDR3 sequence (DNA): TGTGCCAGCAGCCACGGGAGCCTTCCTCACAATGAGCAGTTCTTC. Amino acids: CASSHGSLPHNEQFF. The whole variable domain, remainder taken from reference TRBV14 and TRBJ2-1, is EAGVTQFPSHSVIEKGQTVTLRCDPISGHDNLYWYRRVMGKEIKFLLHFVKESKQDESGMPNNRFLAERTGGTYSTLKVQPAELEDSGVYFCASSHGSLPHNEQFFGPGTRLTVL.